The clone carrying this T cell receptor beta chain was detected once. Each PCR replicate from the sorted subsets contained about 180 ng DNA, which is tens of thousands of T cell genomes. The table came from immunoSEQ multiplex PCR; TCRdb's copy has only in-frame clones and leaves some out. The top ten hold roughly 0.35% of the sample, which has more than 1,200,000 clones, less than 99% seen once. Germline CDR1 ENHRY, CDR2 SYGVKD. This CDR3 is built from 14 residues. Trimming removed 5 bases from V and 5 bases from J, with 16 bases in between. This specimen belongs to a study of shared clonotypes between healthy human individuals. Whole-study context: Three men and a couple of women, aged 18 to 49, were donors. There were three CD4 naive, three CD4 memory, two CD8 naive and one CD8 memory plates per donor.

This receptor was taken from a man under 40 in good health. The J gene is TRBJ2-7, the V gene TRBV10-3; a weak D match, TRBD1 (6 bases). Sequences were obtained from naive CD4+ T cells sorted from blood. The subset here: CD45RA+ positively selected. The CDR3 protein is CAISLKQGSHEQYF. In DNA form, the CDR3 reads TGTGCCATCAGTCTGAAACAGGGTTCCCACGAGCAGTACTTC.